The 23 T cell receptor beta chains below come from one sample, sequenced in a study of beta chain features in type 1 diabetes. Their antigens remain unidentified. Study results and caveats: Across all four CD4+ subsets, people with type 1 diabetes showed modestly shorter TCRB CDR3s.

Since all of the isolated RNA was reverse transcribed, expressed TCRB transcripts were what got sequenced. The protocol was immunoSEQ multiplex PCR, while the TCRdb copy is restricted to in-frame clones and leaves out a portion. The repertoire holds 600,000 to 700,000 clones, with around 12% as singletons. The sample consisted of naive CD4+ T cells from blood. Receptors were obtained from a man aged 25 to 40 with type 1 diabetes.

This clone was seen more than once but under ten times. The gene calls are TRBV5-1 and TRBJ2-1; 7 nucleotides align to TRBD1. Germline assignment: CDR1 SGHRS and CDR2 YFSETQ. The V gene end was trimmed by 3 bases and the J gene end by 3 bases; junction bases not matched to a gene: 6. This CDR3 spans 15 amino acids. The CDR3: CASSSTGENYNEQFF. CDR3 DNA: TGCGCCAGCAGCTCAACAGGGGAAAACTACAATGAGCAGTTCTTC.

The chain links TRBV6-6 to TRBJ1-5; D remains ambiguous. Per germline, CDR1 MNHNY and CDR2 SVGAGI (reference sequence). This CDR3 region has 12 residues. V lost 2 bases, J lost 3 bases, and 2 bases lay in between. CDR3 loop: CASSYTNQPQHF. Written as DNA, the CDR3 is TGTGCCAGCAGTTACACCAATCAGCCCCAGCATTTT.

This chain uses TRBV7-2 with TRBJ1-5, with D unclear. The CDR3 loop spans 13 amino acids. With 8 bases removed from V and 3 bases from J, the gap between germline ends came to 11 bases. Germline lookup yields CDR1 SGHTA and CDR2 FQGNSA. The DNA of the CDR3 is TGTGCCAGCTCCCAGAGCCTCAATCAGCCCCAGCATTTT. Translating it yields CASSQSLNQPQHF.

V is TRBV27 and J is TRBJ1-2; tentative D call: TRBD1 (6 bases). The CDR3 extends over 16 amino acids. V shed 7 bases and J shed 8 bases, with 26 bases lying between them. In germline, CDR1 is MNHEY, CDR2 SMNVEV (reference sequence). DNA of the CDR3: TGTGCCAGCACACTAGGCCGTCAGACAGGCCAGAGAGGCTACACCTTC. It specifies CASTLGRQTGQRGYTF.

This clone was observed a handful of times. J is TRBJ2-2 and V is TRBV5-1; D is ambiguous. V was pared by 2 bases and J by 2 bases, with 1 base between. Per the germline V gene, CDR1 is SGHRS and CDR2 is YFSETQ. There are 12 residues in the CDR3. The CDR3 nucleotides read TGCGCCAGCAGCTTCAACACCGGGGAGCTGTTTTTT. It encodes CASSFNTGELFF. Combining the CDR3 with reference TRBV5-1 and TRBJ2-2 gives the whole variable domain KAGVTQTPRYLIKTRGQQVTLSCSPISGHRSVSWYQQTPGQGLQFLFEYFSETQRNKGNFPGRFSGRQFSNSRSEMNVSTLELGDSALYLCASSFNTGELFFGEGSRLTVL.

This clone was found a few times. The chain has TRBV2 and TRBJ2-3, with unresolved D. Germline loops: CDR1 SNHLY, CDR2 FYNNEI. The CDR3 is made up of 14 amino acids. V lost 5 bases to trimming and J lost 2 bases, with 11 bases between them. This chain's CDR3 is CASSRTHSTDTQYF. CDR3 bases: TGTGCCAGCAGTCGGACCCACTCCACAGATACGCAGTATTTT.

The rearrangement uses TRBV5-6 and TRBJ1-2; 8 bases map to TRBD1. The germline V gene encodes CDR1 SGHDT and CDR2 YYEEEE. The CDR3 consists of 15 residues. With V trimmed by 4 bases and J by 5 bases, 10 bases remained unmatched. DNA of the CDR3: TGTGCCAGCAGCCCTTGGGACAGGCAATTATATGGCTACACCTTC. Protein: CASSPWDRQLYGYTF.

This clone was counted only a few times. The DNA of the CDR3 is TGTGCCAGCGGTCAGGTTGAGGATACGCAGTATTTT. This gives the protein CASGQVEDTQYF. The chain combines TRBV6-6 with TRBJ2-3; D gene uncertain. From germline, CDR1 is MNHNY and CDR2 SVGAGI (reference sequence). V lost 8 bases and J lost 6, with 12 bases in between. The CDR3 totals 12 residues.

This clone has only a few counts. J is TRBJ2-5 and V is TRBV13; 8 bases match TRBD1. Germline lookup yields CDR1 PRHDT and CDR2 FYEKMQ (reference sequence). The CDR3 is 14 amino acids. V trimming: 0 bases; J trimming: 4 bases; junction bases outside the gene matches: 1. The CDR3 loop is CASSLGDRGETQYF. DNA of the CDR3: TGTGCCAGCAGCTTAGGCGACAGGGGAGAGACCCAGTACTTC.

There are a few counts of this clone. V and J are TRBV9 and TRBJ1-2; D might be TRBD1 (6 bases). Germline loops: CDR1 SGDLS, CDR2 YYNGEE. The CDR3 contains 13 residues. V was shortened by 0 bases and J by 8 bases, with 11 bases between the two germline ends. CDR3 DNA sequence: TGTGCCAGCAGCGTAGACAGGGTGGGAGGCTACACCTTC. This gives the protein CASSVDRVGGYTF.

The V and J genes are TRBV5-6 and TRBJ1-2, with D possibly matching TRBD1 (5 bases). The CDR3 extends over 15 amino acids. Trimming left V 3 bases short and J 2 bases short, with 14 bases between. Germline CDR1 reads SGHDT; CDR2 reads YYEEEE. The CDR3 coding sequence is TGTGCCAGCAGCTCCACCGGGACGGGGAACTATGGCTACACCTTC. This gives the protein CASSSTGTGNYGYTF.

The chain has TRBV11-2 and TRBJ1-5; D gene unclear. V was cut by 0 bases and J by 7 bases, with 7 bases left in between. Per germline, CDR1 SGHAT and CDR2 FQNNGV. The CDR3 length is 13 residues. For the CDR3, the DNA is TGTGCCAGCAGCTTAGAAGAGAGGCAGCCCCAGCATTTT. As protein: CASSLEERQPQHF. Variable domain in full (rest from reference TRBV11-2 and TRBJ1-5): EAGVAQSPRYKIIEKRQSVAFWCNPISGHATLYWYQQILGQGPKLLIQFQNNGVVDDSQLPKDRFSAERLKGVDSTLKIQPAKLEDSAVYLCASSLEERQPQHFGDGTRLSIL.

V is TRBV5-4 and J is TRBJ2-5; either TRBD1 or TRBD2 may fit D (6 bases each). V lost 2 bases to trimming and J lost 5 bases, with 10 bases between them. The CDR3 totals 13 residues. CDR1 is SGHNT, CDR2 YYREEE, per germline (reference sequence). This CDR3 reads CASSFQGRETQYF. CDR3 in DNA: TGTGCCAGCAGCTTCCAGGGGAGGGAGACCCAGTACTTC.

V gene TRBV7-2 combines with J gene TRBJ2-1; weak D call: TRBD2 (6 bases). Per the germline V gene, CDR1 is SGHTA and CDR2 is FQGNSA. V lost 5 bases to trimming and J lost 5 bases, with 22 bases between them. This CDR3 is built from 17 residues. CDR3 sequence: CASSPTLLAGRDNEQFF. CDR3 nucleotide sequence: TGTGCCAGCAGCCCTACTTTACTAGCCGGTCGGGACAATGAGCAGTTCTTC.

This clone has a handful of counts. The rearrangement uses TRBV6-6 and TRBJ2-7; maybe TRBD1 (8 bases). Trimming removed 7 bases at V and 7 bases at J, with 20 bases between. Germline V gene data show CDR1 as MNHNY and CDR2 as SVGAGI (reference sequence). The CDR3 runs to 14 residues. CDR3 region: CASTGGTGFREQYF. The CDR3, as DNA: TGTGCCAGCACCGGGGGGACAGGTTTTAGGGAGCAGTACTTC.

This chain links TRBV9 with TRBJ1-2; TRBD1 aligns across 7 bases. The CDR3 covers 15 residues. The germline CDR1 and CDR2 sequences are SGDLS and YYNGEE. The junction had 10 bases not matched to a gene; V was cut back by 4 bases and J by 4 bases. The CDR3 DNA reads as TGTGCCAGCAGCCCCCAACAGGGGAGCTTCTATGGCTACACCTTC. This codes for CASSPQQGSFYGYTF.

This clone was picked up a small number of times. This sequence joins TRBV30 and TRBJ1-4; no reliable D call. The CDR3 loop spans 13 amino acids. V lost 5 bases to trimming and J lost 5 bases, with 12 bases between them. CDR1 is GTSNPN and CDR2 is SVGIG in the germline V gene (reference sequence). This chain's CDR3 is CAWSGNPNEKLFF. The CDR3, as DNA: TGTGCCTGGTCCGGGAACCCCAATGAAAAACTGTTTTTT.

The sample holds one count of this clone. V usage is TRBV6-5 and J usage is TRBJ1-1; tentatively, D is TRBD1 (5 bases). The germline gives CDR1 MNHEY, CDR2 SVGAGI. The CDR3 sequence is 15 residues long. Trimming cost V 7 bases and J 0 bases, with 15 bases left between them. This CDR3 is CASTPPGGVNTEAFF. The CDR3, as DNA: TGTGCCAGCACCCCTCCGGGGGGAGTGAACACTGAAGCTTTCTTT.

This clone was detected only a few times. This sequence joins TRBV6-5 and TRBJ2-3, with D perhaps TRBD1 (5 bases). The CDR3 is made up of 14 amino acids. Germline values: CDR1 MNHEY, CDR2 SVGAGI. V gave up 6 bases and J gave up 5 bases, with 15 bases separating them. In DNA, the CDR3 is TGTGCCAGCAGCAGGGCCCTCCTTCAAGATACGCAGTATTTT. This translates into CASSRALLQDTQYF.

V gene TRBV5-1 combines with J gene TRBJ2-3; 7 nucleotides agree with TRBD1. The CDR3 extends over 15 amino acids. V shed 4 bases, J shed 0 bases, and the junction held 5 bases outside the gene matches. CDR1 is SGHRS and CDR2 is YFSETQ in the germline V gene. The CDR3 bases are TGCGCCAGCAGCCCGTCGGGACAGAGCACAGATACGCAGTATTTT. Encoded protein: CASSPSGQSTDTQYF.

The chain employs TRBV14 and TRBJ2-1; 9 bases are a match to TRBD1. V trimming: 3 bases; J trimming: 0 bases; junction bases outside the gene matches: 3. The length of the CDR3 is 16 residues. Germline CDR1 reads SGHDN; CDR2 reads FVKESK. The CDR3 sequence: CASSQTGGSSYNEQFF. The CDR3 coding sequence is TGTGCCAGCAGCCAGACAGGGGGTAGCTCCTACAATGAGCAGTTCTTC.

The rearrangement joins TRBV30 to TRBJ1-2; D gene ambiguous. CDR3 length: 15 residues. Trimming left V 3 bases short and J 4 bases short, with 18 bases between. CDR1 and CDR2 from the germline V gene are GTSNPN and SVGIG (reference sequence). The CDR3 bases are TGTGCCTGGAGCCTCTTTGCACTTAGTATCTATGGCTACACCTTC. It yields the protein CAWSLFALSIYGYTF.

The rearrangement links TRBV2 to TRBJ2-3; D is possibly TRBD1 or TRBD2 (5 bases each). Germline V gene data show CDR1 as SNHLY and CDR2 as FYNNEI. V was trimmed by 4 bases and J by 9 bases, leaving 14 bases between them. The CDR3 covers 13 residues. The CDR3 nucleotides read TGTGCCAGCAGTGGCTTTACTAGGGACACGCAGTATTTT. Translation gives CASSGFTRDTQYF.